These 30 T cell receptor beta chains came from one sample sequenced in a study of regulatory T cells in long-lasting Graves disease. Construction of TCR beta libraries relied on iRepertoire HTBI primers and on Arm-PCR targeting CDR3 regions. Via MiXCR, TCRdb re-called the multiplex PCR reads, giving one row per CDR3 protein. Among under 500,000 distinct CDR3 sequences listed, more than 20% were seen once. Time point given: persistent/refractory GD, antithyroid drugs over 5 years with positive TRAb. From PBMCs, RNA was extracted and then used to make the TCR library. The sequencing used peripheral blood mononuclear cells (PBMCs), collected when the disease was refractory, from a patient treated with antithyroid drugs. These receptors were obtained from a female donor with Graves disease.

This rearrangement joins TRBV27 to TRBJ2-7; D may match TRBD1 or TRBD2 (5 bases each). The CDR3 is 14 amino acids. V was pared by 5 bases and J by 4 bases, with 15 bases between. In germline, CDR1 is MNHEY, CDR2 SMNVEV (reference sequence). The CDR3 DNA reads TGTGCCAGCAGTCCCTTTGGGGGAAGGTACGAGCAGTACTTC. This translates into CASSPFGGRYEQYF.

This clonotype was detected many times. The J gene is TRBJ2-7, the V gene TRBV30; 9 nucleotides align to TRBD1. V lost 4 bases, J lost 9 bases, and 10 bases stayed unmatched. The CDR3 is 13 amino acids. CDR1 is GTSNPN, CDR2 SVGIG, per germline (reference sequence). The CDR3 here is CAWTVLGQGRQYF. The DNA of the CDR3 is TGTGCCTGGACGGTGTTGGGACAGGGCCGGCAGTACTTC.

This clonotype has only a few counts. The V gene is TRBV20-1, the J gene TRBJ1-1; D unclear. This CDR3 comprises 13 residues. Trimming removed 3 bases from V and 10 bases from J, with 18 bases in between. CDR1 is DFQATT, CDR2 SNEGSKA, per germline (reference sequence). Here the CDR3 reads CSARSLQILRAFF. The CDR3 DNA sequence: TGCAGTGCTAGGAGTTTACAAATCCTCCGAGCTTTCTTT.

This clonotype was counted a few times. The CDR3 DNA follows: TGTGCCAGCAGCTTAGTTCGGGACGCCGCCTACGAGCAGTACTTC. It is translated as CASSLVRDAAYEQYF. V and J are TRBV7-2 and TRBJ2-7; possibly TRBD1 or TRBD2 for D (5 bases each). The germline CDR1 and CDR2 sequences are SGHTA and FQGNSA. Between the trimmed V and J ends, which lost 1 base and 2 bases, there was a span of 12 bases. The CDR3 contains 15 residues.

This clonotype was seen at least ten times. The gene calls are TRBV7-3 and TRBJ2-5, with 10 bases lining up with TRBD2. Germline CDR1 SGHTA, CDR2 FQGTGA. The junction had 6 bases not matched to a gene; V was cut back by 3 bases and J by 5 bases. The CDR3 spans 15 residues. As DNA, the CDR3 is TGTGCCAGCAGCTTGTCCCAGCGGGAGGGTGAGACCCAGTACTTC. As protein: CASSLSQREGETQYF.

Many counts were recorded for this clonotype. The rearrangement links TRBV28 to TRBJ1-2, with D hard to call. The CDR3 has 13 amino acids. Germline assignment: CDR1 MDHEN and CDR2 SYDVKM. Trimming left V 6 bases short and J 2 bases short, with 10 bases between. CDR3 DNA: TGTGCCAGCAGCGGTACTGGGAACTATGGCTACACCTTC. Its translation: CASSGTGNYGYTF.

This clonotype occurred a few times. V and J are TRBV20-1 and TRBJ2-5, with 7 bases aligning to TRBD2. Germline values: CDR1 DFQATT, CDR2 SNEGSKA (reference sequence). V shed 6 bases, J shed 4 bases, and the junction held 11 bases outside the gene matches. The CDR3 contains 14 residues. CDR3 sequence: CSAVPVAGAETQYF. As DNA, the CDR3 is TGCAGTGCCGTCCCGGTGGCGGGAGCAGAGACCCAGTACTTC.

This clonotype came up many times. The chain is built from TRBV7-3 and TRBJ2-5; D is uncertain. The CDR3 length is 13 residues. Germline values: CDR1 SGHTA, CDR2 FQGTGA. Trimming took 1 base from V and 5 from J, leaving 8 bases between them. The CDR3 bases are TGTGCCAGCAGCTTAATAGGAATGGAGACCCAGTACTTC. This encodes CASSLIGMETQYF.

This clonotype appeared many times. The chain links TRBV5-1 to TRBJ1-1; no reliable D call. V dropped 0 bases and J dropped 0 bases, with 9 bases sitting between them. The CDR3 extends over 15 amino acids. Germline V gene lookup returns CDR1 SGHRS and CDR2 YFSETQ. CDR3 bases: TGCGCCAGCAGCTTGGGCCAGCAGCTGAACACTGAAGCTTTCTTT. Translated: CASSLGQQLNTEAFF.

This clonotype turned up a few times. The genes are TRBV10-3 and TRBJ2-3, with 7 bases identical to TRBD2. From germline, CDR1 is ENHRY and CDR2 SYGVKD. This CDR3 comprises 16 residues. V gave up 3 bases and J gave up 0 bases; unmatched junction bases: 6. In DNA, the CDR3 is TGTGCCATCAGTGAAGTCACTAGCGAGAGCACAGATACGCAGTATTTT. This sequence encodes CAISEVTSESTDTQYF.

This clonotype occurred many times. The V call is TRBV27, the J call TRBJ1-2; weak D call: TRBD1 (5 bases). Trimming pared 6 bases from V and 0 bases from J, leaving 11 bases between. CDR3 length: 14 amino acids. Germline loops: CDR1 MNHEY, CDR2 SMNVEV (reference sequence). CDR3 amino acids: CASSPTGANYGYTF. In DNA form, the CDR3 reads TGTGCCAGCAGCCCTACAGGAGCTAACTATGGCTACACCTTC.

The chain links TRBV28 to TRBJ2-3; D unresolved. V shed 7 bases and J shed 11 bases, with 4 bases lying between them. The CDR3 contains 8 residues. The germline V gene has CDR1 MDHEN and CDR2 SYDVKM. CDR3 in amino acids: CASTMQYF. As DNA, the CDR3 is TGTGCCAGCACAATGCAGTATTTT.

This clonotype has at least ten counts. The chain is built from TRBV11-2 and TRBJ2-7; the match to TRBD2 covers 13 bases. The length of the CDR3 is 17 residues. Germline loops: CDR1 SGHAT, CDR2 FQNNGV. V lost 4 bases to trimming and J lost 3 bases; unmatched junction nucleotides: 9. CDR3 residues: CASSSTDGLAGVYEQYF. In nucleotides, the CDR3 is TGTGCCAGCAGCTCGACAGACGGACTAGCGGGAGTCTACGAGCAGTACTTC. The variable domain in full, with the rest retrieved from reference TRBV11-2 and TRBJ2-7, is EAGVAQSPRYKIIEKRQSVAFWCNPISGHATLYWYQQILGQGPKLLIQFQNNGVVDDSQLPKDRFSAERLKGVDSTLKIQPAKLEDSAVYLCASSSTDGLAGVYEQYFGPGTRLTVT.

The chain employs TRBV7-9 and TRBJ2-5, with 8 bases that match TRBD2. J was trimmed by 0 bases and V by 5 bases; bases with no gene match: 8. The CDR3 is 16 residues long. From germline, CDR1 is SEHNR and CDR2 FQNEAQ (reference sequence). CDR3 protein: CASSLDLAGNQETQYF. DNA of the CDR3: TGTGCCAGCAGCCTAGACTTAGCGGGAAACCAAGAGACCCAGTACTTC.

The chain links TRBV27 to TRBJ1-1; TRBD1 agrees at 8 bases. The CDR3 has 15 amino acids. Germline V gene sequence: CDR1 MNHEY, CDR2 SMNVEV (reference sequence). Unmatched junction bases numbered 5, after V lost 4 bases and J lost 1 base. CDR3 sequence reads: CASSSRTGKNTEAFF. CDR3 nucleotide sequence: TGTGCCAGCAGTTCCAGGACAGGGAAGAACACTGAAGCTTTCTTT.

This clonotype was counted at least ten times. The chain recombines TRBV27 with TRBJ2-7; no clear D. The length of the CDR3 is 13 residues. V lost 6 bases and J 0 bases, leaving 9 bases between the germline ends. Germline-derived CDR1 and CDR2 are MNHEY and SMNVEV (reference sequence). This CDR3 reads CASSLLDSYEQYF. Here the CDR3 DNA reads TGTGCCAGCAGCCTCCTAGACTCCTACGAGCAGTACTTC.

This chain joins TRBV4-1 and TRBJ2-7; TRBD2 matches at 11 bases. After removal of 3 bases from V and 7 bases from J, the junction contained 2 bases not matched to a gene. CDR3 length: 13 amino acids. CDR1 MGHRA and CDR2 YSYEKL come from the germline V gene. CDR3 sequence reads: CASSHGTSGEQYF. The CDR3 nucleotides read TGCGCCAGCAGCCACGGGACTAGCGGAGAGCAGTACTTC.

This clonotype showed up many times. The genes are TRBV28 and TRBJ2-5; D is uncertain. Looked up from germline, CDR1 is MDHEN and CDR2 is SYDVKM. V lost 5 bases to trimming and J lost 5 bases, with 15 bases between them. CDR3 length: 14 residues. CDR3: CASSLDGLRETQYF. For the CDR3, the DNA is TGTGCCAGCAGTCTAGACGGCCTGAGGGAGACCCAGTACTTC.

As concerns this clonotype: A clone one base away is much larger, so this may be a read error. This rearrangement joins TRBV6-2 or TRBV6-3 to TRBJ1-1; D unresolved. The CDR3 has 14 amino acids. V lost 2 bases and J 3 bases, leaving 10 bases between the germline ends. Germline loops: CDR1 MNHEY, CDR2 SVGEGT. CDR3 amino acids: CASSYERMDTEAFF. As DNA, the CDR3 is TGTGCCAGCAGTTACGAGAGAATGGACACTGAAGCTTTCTTT.

This clonotype was counted ten times or more. The J gene is TRBJ1-4, the V gene TRBV6-1; D unclear. Germline V lookup: CDR1 MNHNS, CDR2 SASEGT. V lost 7 bases, J lost 5 bases, and 8 bases lay in between. The CDR3 extends over 12 amino acids. CDR3 loop: CASIGENEKLFF. CDR3 in DNA: TGTGCCAGCATCGGGGAAAATGAAAAACTGTTTTTT.

The chain is built from TRBV6-1 and TRBJ2-4; D possibly corresponds to TRBD1 (5 bases). The germline CDR1 and CDR2 sequences are MNHNS and SASEGT. Trimming removed 5 bases at V and 5 bases at J, with 10 bases between. This CDR3 has 13 residues. CDR3 sequence (DNA): TGTGCCAGCAGTCACAGGACCCAAAACATTCAGTACTTC. Its translation is CASSHRTQNIQYF.

The CDR3 sequence: CAISESTGSTGELFF. The CDR3 DNA reads TGTGCCATCAGTGAGTCGACAGGGAGCACCGGGGAGCTGTTTTTT. V is TRBV10-3 and J is TRBJ2-2; 7 bases are shared with TRBD1. The J segment lost 4 bases and the V segment lost 0 bases, leaving 2 bases of the junction unmatched. Germline values: CDR1 ENHRY, CDR2 SYGVKD. The CDR3 is made up of 15 amino acids.

This sequence joins TRBV19 and TRBJ2-5, with D unresolved. CDR3 length: 15 residues. CDR1 LNHDA and CDR2 SQIVND come from the germline V gene (reference sequence). With 5 bases removed from V and 2 bases from J, the gap between germline ends came to 15 bases. The CDR3 region has the DNA TGTGCCAGTAGTCCCCGGCAGGCTAGACAAGAGACCCAGTACTTC. Its protein product is CASSPRQARQETQYF.

V and J are TRBV29-1 and TRBJ2-7; 10 nucleotides agree with TRBD1. The length of the CDR3 is 14 residues. The V segment lost 2 bases and the J segment 5 bases; nucleotides outside the gene matches: 6. Germline V gene data show CDR1 as SQVTM and CDR2 as ANQGSEA. CDR3 region: CSVERGTGVNEQYF. The CDR3 coding sequence is TGCAGCGTTGAACGTGGGACAGGGGTTAACGAGCAGTACTTC.

The chain has TRBV20-1 and TRBJ2-5; TRBD1 aligns across 9 bases. The CDR3 contains 15 residues. The V gene's germline CDR1 is DFQATT and CDR2 SNEGSKA (reference sequence). Trimming removed 0 bases from V and 5 bases from J; junction bases left unmatched: 7. In DNA, the CDR3 is TGCAGTGCTAGAGACACCTGGGACAGGGTCGAGACCCAGTACTTC. This sequence encodes CSARDTWDRVETQYF.

This clonotype was seen at least ten times. The chain couples TRBV2 to TRBJ2-7, with D uncertain. V shed 3 bases and J shed 2 bases, with 5 bases lying between them. CDR1 is SNHLY, CDR2 FYNNEI, per germline. The CDR3 has 12 residues. CDR3 nucleotide sequence: TGTGCCAGCAGTGATTGGACCTACGAGCAGTACTTC. It specifies CASSDWTYEQYF.

The chain combines TRBV6-1 with TRBJ2-7, with D tentatively TRBD2 (6 bases). V lost 5 bases to trimming and J lost 2 bases, with 13 bases between them. CDR3 length: 14 amino acids. Germline V CDR1 and CDR2: MNHNS, SASEGT. CDR3 DNA: TGTGCCAGCAGTCCCCGGACTAAAACCTACGAGCAGTACTTC. Translating it yields CASSPRTKTYEQYF.

The CDR3 DNA is TGTGCCAGCGAGACTAGCGGGACCGACGAGACCCAGTACTTC. Its translation: CASETSGTDETQYF. The rearrangement links TRBV6-2 or TRBV6-3 to TRBJ2-5; 11 bases are a match to TRBD2. After removal of 8 bases from V and 5 bases from J, the junction contained 7 bases not matched to a gene. CDR3 size: 14 residues. Germline loops: CDR1 MNHEY, CDR2 SVGEGT.

This clonotype was counted at least ten times. This chain links TRBV28 with TRBJ2-4, with 7 bases aligning to TRBD2. Germline trimming cut 8 bases from V and 4 bases from J; bases unmatched to any gene: 8. Per germline, CDR1 MDHEN and CDR2 SYDVKM. There are 14 residues in the CDR3. This CDR3 reads CASAYLGGKNIQYF. CDR3 DNA: TGTGCCAGCGCGTATTTGGGGGGGAAAAACATTCAGTACTTC. Full variable domain (rest looked up from reference TRBV28 and TRBJ2-4): DVKVTQSSRYLVKRTGEKVFLECVQDMDHENMFWYRQDPGLGLRLIYFSYDVKMKEKGDIPEGYSVSREKKERFSLILESASTNQTSMYLCASAYLGGKNIQYFGAGTRLSVL.

This chain's CDR3 is CASSQYQGRDTIYF. Here the CDR3 DNA reads TGTGCCAGCAGCCAATACCAGGGGAGAGACACCATATATTTT. This sequence joins TRBV7-6 and TRBJ1-3; perhaps TRBD1 as D (6 bases). Germline loops: CDR1 SGHVS, CDR2 FNYEAQ. This CDR3 has 14 residues. V gave up 5 bases and J gave up 8 bases, with 16 bases separating them.